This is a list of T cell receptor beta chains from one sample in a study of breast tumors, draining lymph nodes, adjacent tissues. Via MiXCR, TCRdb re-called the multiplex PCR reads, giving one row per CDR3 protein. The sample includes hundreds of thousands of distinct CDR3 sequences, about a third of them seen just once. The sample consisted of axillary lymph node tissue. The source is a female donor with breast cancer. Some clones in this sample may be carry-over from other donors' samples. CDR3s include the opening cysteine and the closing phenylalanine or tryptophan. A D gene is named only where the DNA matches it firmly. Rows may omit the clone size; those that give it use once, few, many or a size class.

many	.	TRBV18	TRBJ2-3	TGTGCCAGCAGCTTCGGGGGCACAGATACGCAGTATTTT	CASSFGGTDTQYF
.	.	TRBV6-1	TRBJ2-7	TGTGCCAGCAGTGGTCATATCCCATACGAGCAGTACTTC	CASSGHIPYEQYF
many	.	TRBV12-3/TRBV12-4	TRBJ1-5	TGTGCCAGCAGTTTAACAGGGCTCGATAGCAATCAGCCCCAGCATTTT	CASSLTGLDSNQPQHF
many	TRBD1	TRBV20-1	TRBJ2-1	TGCAGTGCTAGAGACGGTTCTAACAGGGGGCTGTACAATGAGCAGTTCTTC	CSARDGSNRGLYNEQFF
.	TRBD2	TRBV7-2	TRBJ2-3	TGTGCCAGCAGCCTGGGACTAGCGGGACCACCAGATACGCAGTATTTT	CASSLGLAGPPDTQYF
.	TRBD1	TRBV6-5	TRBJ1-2	TGTGCCAGCAGGAACGACAGGGGGGTGAACACCTTC	CASRNDRGVNTF
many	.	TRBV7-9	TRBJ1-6	TGTGCCAGCAGCTTCTCGGATTCACCCCTCCACTTT	CASSFSDSPLHF
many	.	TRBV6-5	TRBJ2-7	TGTGCCAGCAGTCGCCCAACCCAGGGCTCCTACGAGCAGTACTTC	CASSRPTQGSYEQYF
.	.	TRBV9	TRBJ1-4	TGTGCCAGCAGCCAAGGGACATCTACTGAAAAACTGTTTTTT	CASSQGTSTEKLFF
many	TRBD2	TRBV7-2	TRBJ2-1	TGTGCCAGCAGCAACATAGGGACTAGCGGGACCCTTTACAATGAGCAGTTCTTC	CASSNIGTSGTLYNEQFF
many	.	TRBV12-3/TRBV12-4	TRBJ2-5	TGTGCCAGCAGCTCGGGGGAGACCCAGTACTTC	CASSSGETQYF
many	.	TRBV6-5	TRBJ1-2	TGTGCCAGCAGTTACGTAGGGACCCCATATGGCTACACCTTC	CASSYVGTPYGYTF
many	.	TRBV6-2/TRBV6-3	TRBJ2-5	TGTGCCAGCAGTTACGGACAGTTCCAAGAGACCCAGTACTTC	CASSYGQFQETQYF